This T cell receptor (beta chain) was found in a study of identical twins. TCRdb redid the calling of the 5' RACE reads with MiXCR, one entry per CDR3 protein. The table lists just under 650,000 distinct CDR3 sequences, just over 7% of them singletons. The CDR3 is made up of 16 amino acids. Looked up from germline, CDR1 is SNHLY and CDR2 is FYNNEI. V was shortened by 6 bases and J by 1 base, with 15 bases between the two germline ends. The data also belong to a second study, concerning yellow fever vaccine responses in identical twins.

The gene calls are TRBV2 and TRBJ2-2, with no clear D. Input material: PBMCs. The sequence came from a woman younger than 35 in good health. As DNA, the CDR3 is TGTGCCAGCAGCGCGGTCAGCCCAAAGAACACCGGGGAGCTGTTTTTT. It codes for CASSAVSPKNTGELFF.